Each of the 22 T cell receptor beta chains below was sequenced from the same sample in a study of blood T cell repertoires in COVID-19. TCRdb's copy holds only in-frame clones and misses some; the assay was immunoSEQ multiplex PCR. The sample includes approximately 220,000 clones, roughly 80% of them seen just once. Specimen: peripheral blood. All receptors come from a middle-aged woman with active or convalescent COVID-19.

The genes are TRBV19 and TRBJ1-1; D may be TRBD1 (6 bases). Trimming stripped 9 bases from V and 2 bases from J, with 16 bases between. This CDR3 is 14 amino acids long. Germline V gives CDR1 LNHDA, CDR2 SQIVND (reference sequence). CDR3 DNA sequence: TGTGCCAGCCGATACAGGGCCCAAAACACTGAAGCTTTCTTT. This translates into CASRYRAQNTEAFF.

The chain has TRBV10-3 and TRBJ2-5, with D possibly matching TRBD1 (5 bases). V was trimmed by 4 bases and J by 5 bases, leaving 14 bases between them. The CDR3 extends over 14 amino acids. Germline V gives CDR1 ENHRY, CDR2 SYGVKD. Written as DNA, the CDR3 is TGTGCCATCAGTGCGAACAGGAATCGGGAGACCCAGTACTTC. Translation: CAISANRNRETQYF.

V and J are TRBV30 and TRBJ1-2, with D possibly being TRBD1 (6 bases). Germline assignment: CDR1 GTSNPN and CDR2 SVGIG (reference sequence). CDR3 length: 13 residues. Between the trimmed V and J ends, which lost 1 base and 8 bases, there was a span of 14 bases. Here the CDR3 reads CAWSDRGGGGYTF. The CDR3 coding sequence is TGTGCCTGGAGTGACCGAGGGGGGGGCGGCTACACCTTC.

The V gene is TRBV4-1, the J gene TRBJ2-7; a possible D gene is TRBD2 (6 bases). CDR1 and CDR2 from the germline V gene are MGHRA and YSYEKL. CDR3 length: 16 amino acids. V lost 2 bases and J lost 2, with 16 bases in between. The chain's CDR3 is CASSQMGGRTTYEQYF. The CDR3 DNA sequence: TGCGCCAGCAGCCAAATGGGAGGCAGGACCACCTACGAGCAGTACTTC.

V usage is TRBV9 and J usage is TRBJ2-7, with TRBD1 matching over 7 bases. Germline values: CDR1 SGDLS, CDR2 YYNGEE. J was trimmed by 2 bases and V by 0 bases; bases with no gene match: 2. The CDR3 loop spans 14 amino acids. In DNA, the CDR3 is TGTGCCAGCAGCGTAGGGGACAGCCCCTACGAGCAGTACTTC. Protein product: CASSVGDSPYEQYF.

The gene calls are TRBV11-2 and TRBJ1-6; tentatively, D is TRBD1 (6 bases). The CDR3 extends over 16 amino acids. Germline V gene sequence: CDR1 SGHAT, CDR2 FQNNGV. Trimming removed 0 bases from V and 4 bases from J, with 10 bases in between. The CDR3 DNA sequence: TGTGCCAGCAGCTTAGAGACAGGAGCGTATAATTCACCCCTCCACTTT. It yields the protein CASSLETGAYNSPLHF.

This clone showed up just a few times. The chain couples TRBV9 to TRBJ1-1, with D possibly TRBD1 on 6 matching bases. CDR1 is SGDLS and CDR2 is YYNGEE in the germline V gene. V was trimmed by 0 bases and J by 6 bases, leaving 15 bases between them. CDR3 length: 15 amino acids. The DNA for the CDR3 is TGTGCCAGCAGCGTAGCTGGAACAGGGCACGCTGAAGCTTTCTTT. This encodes CASSVAGTGHAEAFF.

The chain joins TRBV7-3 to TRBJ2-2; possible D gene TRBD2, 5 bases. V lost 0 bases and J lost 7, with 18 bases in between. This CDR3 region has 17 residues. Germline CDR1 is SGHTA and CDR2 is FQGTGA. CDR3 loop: CASSLTNAAGRFGELFF. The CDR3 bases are TGTGCCAGCAGCTTAACAAACGCGGCGGGCAGATTCGGGGAGCTGTTTTTT.

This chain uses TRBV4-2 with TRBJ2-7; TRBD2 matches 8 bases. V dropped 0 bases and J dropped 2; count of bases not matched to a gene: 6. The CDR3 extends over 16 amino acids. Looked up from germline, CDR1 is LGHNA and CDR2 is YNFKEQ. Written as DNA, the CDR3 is TGTGCCAGCAGCCAAGATCTGCCAGCGGGGGCCTACGAGCAGTACTTC. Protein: CASSQDLPAGAYEQYF.

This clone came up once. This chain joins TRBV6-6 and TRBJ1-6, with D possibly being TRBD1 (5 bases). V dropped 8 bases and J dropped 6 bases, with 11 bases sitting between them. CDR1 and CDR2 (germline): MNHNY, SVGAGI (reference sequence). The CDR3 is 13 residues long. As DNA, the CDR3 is TGTGCCAGCGGGGCATTTCCTAATTCACCCCTCCACTTT. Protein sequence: CASGAFPNSPLHF.

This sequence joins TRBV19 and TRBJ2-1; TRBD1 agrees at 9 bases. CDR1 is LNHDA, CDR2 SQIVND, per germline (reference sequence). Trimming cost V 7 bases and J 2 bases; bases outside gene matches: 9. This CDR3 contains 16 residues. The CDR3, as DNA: TGTGCCAGTACCCGCCGGACAGGGGAGGCCTACAATGAGCAGTTCTTC. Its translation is CASTRRTGEAYNEQFF.

The CDR3 coding sequence is TGTGCCAGTAGTAAACTTTCGACAGGGCGGATCAATCAGCCCCAGCATTTT. This codes for CASSKLSTGRINQPQHF. The J gene is TRBJ1-5, the V gene TRBV19; 7 bases are a match to TRBD1. Looked up from germline, CDR1 is LNHDA and CDR2 is SQIVND (reference sequence). There are 17 residues in the CDR3. V lost 4 bases, J lost 3 bases, and 12 bases stayed unmatched.

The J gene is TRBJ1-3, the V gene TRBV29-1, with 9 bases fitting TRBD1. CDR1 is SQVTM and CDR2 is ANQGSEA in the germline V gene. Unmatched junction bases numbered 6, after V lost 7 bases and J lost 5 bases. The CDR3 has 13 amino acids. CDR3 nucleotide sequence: TGCAGCGGTACGGGACAGGGTCGAAACACCATATATTTT. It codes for CSGTGQGRNTIYF.

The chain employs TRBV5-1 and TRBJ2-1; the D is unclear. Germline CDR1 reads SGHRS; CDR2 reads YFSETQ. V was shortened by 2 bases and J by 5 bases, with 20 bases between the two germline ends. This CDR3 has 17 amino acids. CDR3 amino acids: CASSFPDKPDRDNEQFF. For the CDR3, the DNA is TGCGCCAGCAGCTTCCCAGACAAACCCGACCGCGACAATGAGCAGTTCTTC.

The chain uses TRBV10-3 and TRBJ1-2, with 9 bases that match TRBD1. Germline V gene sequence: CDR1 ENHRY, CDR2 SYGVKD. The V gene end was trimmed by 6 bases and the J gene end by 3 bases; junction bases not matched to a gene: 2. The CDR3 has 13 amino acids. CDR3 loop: CAISTGGDYGYTF. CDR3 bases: TGTGCCATCAGCACAGGGGGCGACTATGGCTACACCTTC.

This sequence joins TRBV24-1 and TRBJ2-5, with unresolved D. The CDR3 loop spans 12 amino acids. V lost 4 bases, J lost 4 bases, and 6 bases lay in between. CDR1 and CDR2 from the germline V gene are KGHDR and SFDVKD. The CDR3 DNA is TGTGCCACCAGTGAAGGAGTAGAGACCCAGTACTTC. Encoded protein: CATSEGVETQYF.

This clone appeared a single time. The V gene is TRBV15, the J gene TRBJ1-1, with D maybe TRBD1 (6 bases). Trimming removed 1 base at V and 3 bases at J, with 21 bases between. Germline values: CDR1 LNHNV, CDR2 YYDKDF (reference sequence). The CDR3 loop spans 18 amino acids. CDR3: CATSRGGLIGGSYTEAFF. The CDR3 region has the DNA TGTGCCACCAGCAGAGGGGGCCTAATAGGGGGATCGTACACTGAAGCTTTCTTT.

Here the CDR3 reads CASSIERVLDLGELFF. Written as DNA, the CDR3 is TGTGCCAGTAGTATAGAGAGGGTTCTCGATCTCGGGGAGCTGTTTTTT. The chain carries TRBV19 and TRBJ2-2, with a weak D call TRBD2 (5 bases). CDR3 size: 16 residues. CDR1 is LNHDA, CDR2 SQIVND, per germline (reference sequence). V lost 0 bases, J lost 7 bases, and 15 bases lay in between. The full variable domain, in which reference TRBV19 and TRBJ2-2 provide the parts outside the CDR3, is DGGITQSPKYLFRKEGQNVTLSCEQNLNHDAMYWYRQDPGQGLRLIYYSQIVNDFQKGDIAEGYSVSREKKESFPLTVTSAQKNPTAFYLCASSIERVLDLGELFFGEGSRLTVL.

CDR3 bases: TGTGCCAGCAGCCCAATTACAGGGGACTATGGCTACACCTTC. Translated, it gives CASSPITGDYGYTF. The chain recombines TRBV6-2 or TRBV6-3 with TRBJ1-2; 7 bases are a match to TRBD1. V gave up 6 bases and J gave up 3 bases; unmatched junction bases: 7. Germline V lookup: CDR1 MNHEY, CDR2 SVGEGT. The CDR3 runs 14 residues.

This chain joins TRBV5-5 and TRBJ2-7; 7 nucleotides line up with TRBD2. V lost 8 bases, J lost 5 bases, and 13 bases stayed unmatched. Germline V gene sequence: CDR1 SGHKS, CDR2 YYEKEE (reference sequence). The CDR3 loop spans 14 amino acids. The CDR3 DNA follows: TGTGCCAGTTGCCGGGGGGAAAATTATGACGAGCAGTACTTC. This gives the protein CASCRGENYDEQYF.

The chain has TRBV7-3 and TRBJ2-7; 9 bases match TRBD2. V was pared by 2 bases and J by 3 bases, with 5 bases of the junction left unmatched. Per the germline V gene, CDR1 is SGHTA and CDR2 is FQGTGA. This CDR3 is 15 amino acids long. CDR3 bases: TGTGCCAGCAGCTTAGGTAGCGGGGGATTCTACGAGCAGTACTTC. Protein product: CASSLGSGGFYEQYF.

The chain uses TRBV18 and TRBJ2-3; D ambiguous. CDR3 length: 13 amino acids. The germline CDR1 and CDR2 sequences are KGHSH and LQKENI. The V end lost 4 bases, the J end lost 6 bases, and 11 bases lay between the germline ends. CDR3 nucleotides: TGTGCCAGCTCACACTTCGCGGCGGATACGCAGTATTTT. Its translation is CASSHFAADTQYF.